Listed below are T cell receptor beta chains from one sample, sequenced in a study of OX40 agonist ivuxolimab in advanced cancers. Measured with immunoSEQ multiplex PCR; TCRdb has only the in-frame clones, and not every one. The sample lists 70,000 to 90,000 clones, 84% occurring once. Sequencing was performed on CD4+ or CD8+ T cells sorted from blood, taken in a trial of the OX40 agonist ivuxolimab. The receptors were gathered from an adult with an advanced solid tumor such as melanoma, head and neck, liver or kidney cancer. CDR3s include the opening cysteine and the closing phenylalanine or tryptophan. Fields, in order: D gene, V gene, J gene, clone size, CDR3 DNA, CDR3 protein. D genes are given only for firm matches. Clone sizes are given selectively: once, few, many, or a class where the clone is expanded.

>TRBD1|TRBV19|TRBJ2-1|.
TGTGCCAGTAGTCAGAGGGGGCCCGATGAGCAGTTCTTC
CASSQRGPDEQFF
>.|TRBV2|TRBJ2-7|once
TGTGCCAGCAGCTTAAGACAGGGCAGGCGGGAAACCGAGCAGTACTTC
CASSLRQGRRETEQYF
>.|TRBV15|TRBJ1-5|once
TGTGCCACCCGCCCGGGCAGGGATCGAGGCAATCAGCCCCAGCATTTT
CATRPGRDRGNQPQHF
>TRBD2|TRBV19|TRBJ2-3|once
TGTGCCAGTAGCCGTCTTCTAGCGGCTAGCACAGATACGCAGTATTTT
CASSRLLAASTDTQYF
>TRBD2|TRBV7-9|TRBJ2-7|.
TGTGCCAGCAGCTGGACTAGCGGGCTCTCCTACGAGCAGTACTTC
CASSWTSGLSYEQYF
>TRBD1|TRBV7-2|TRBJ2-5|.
TGTGCCAGCAGCCACGCGGACAGGGGGCGCGAAGAGACCCAGTACTTC
CASSHADRGREETQYF
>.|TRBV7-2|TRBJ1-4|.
TGTGCCAGCAGCAGGGCAAGGCATGAAAAACTGTTTTTT
CASSRARHEKLFF
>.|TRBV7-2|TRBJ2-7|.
TGTGCCAGCAGCAAGGGGAGGATAGCGACAGCCTACGAGCAGTACTTC
CASSKGRIATAYEQYF
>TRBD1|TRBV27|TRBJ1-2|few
TGTGCCAGCAGTTTATCCTGGGACAGGATCCACTATGGCTACACCTTC
CASSLSWDRIHYGYTF
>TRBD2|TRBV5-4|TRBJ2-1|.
TGTGCCAGCAGCTCTCGACTAGCGGGTTACAATGAGCAGTTCTTC
CASSSRLAGYNEQFF
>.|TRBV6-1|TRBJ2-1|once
TGTGCCGCAGCAGCCGTCTACAATGAGCAGTTCTTC
CAAAAVYNEQFF
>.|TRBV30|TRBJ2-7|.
TGTGCCTGGAGTTTTGGCTCCTACGAGCAGTACTTC
CAWSFGSYEQYF
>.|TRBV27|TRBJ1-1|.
TGTGCCAGCAGTTTATCGGGGGGAAAAGAAGCTTTCTTT
CASSLSGGKEAFF
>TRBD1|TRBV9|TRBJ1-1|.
TGTGCCAGCGGATCGGGACAGCGCACTGAAGCTTTCTTT
CASGSGQRTEAFF
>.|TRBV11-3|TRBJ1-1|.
TGTGCCAGCAGCTTGGCTACCAACACTGAAGCTTTCTTT
CASSLATNTEAFF
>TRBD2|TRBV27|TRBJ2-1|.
TGTGCCAGCAGTTTGGCGACTAGCGGATACAATGAGCAGTTCTTC
CASSLATSGYNEQFF
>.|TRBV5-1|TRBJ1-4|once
TGCGCCAGCAAAGAGGGAGCAACTAATGAAAAACTGTTTTTT
CASKEGATNEKLFF
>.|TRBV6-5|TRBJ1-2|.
TGTGCCAGCAGTTATGGAGGGGCAGGAGGGAGCTACACCTTC
CASSYGGAGGSYTF
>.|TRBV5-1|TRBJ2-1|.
TGCGCCAGCAGCCTCGGGACTCACAATGAGCAGTTCTTC
CASSLGTHNEQFF
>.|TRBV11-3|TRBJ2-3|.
TGTGCCAGCAGTTCGAGGGGTAGTGGCACAGATACGCAGTATTTT
CASSSRGSGTDTQYF
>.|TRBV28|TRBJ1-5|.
TGTGCCAGCAGGGCCATGATTAGCAATCAGCCCCAGCATTTT
CASRAMISNQPQHF
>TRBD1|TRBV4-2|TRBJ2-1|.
TGTGCCAGCAGCCAGGGACAGCCTCGGAATGAGCAGTTCTTC
CASSQGQPRNEQFF
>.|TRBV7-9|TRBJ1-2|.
TGTGCCAGCAGCTCCCCCGCGCTCTATGGCTACACCTTC
CASSSPALYGYTF
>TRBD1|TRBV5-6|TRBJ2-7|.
TGTGCCAGCAGCCCCGGACAGGGGATGCGGTACGAGCAGTACTTC
CASSPGQGMRYEQYF
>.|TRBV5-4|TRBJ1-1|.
TGTGCCAGCAGTTATGGACAAGCCTATGAAGCTTTCTTT
CASSYGQAYEAFF
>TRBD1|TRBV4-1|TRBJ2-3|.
TGCGCCAGCAGGAGTTACAGGGGGCTCGGAGATACGCAGTATTTT
CASRSYRGLGDTQYF
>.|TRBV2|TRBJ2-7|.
TGTGCCAGCAGTCCCCTAAGGGGAAGCACCTACGAGCAGTACTTC
CASSPLRGSTYEQYF